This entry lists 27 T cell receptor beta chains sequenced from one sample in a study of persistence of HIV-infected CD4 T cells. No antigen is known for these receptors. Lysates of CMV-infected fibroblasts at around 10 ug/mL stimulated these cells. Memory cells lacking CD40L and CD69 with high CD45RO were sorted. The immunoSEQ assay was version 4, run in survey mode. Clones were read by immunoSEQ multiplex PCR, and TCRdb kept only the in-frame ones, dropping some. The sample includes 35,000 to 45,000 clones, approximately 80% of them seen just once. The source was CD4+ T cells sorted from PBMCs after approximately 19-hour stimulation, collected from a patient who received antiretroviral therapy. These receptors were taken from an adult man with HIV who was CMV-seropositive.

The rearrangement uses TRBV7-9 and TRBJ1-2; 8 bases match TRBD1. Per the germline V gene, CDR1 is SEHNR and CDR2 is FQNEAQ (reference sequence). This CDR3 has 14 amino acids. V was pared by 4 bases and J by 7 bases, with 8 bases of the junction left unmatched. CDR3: CASSSQGVSVGYTF. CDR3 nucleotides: TGTGCCAGCAGCTCACAGGGGGTATCAGTTGGCTACACCTTC.

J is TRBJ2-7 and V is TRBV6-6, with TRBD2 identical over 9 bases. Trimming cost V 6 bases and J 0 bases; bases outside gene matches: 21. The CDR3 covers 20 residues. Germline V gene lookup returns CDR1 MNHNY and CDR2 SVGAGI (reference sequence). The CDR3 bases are TGTGCCAGCAGCTCCCCGGCTGGGCTAGCGGGGACCCGCGCCTCCTACGAGCAGTACTTC. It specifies CASSSPAGLAGTRASYEQYF.

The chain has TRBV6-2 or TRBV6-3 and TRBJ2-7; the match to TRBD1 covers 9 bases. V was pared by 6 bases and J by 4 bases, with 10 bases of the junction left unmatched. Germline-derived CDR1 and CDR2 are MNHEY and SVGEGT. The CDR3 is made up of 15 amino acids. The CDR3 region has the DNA TGTGCCAGCAGCGAAGCCGGGACAGGGAGTTACGAGCAGTACTTC. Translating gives CASSEAGTGSYEQYF.

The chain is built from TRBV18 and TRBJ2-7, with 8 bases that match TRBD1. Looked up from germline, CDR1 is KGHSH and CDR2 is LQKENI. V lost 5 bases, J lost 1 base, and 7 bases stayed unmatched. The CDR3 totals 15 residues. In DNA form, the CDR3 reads TGTGCCAGCTCATCAGGACAGGGTAGTTCCTACGAGCAGTACTTC. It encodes CASSSGQGSSYEQYF.

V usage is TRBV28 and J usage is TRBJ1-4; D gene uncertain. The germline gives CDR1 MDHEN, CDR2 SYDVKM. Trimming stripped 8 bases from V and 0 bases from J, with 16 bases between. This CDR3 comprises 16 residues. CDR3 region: CASSLLSTTTNEKLFF. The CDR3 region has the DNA TGTGCCAGCTCTCTTCTTTCGACTACAACTAATGAAAAACTGTTTTTT.

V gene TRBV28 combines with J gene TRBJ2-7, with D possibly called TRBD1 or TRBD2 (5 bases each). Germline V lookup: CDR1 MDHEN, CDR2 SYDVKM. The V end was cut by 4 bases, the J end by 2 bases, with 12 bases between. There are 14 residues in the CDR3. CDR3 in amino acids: CASSSGTDPYEQYF. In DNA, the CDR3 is TGTGCCAGCAGTTCCGGGACGGACCCCTACGAGCAGTACTTC.

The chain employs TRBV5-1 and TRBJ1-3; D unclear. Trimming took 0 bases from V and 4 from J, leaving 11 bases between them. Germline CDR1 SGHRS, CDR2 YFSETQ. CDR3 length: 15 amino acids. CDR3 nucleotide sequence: TGCGCCAGCAGCTTGGCCGCAGCGAAAGGAAACACCATATATTTT. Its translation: CASSLAAAKGNTIYF. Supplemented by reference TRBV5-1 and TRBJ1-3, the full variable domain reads KAGVTQTPRYLIKTRGQQVTLSCSPISGHRSVSWYQQTPGQGLQFLFEYFSETQRNKGNFPGRFSGRQFSNSRSEMNVSTLELGDSALYLCASSLAAAKGNTIYFGEGSWLTVV.

CDR3: CASSIGTGVEKLFF. CDR3 in DNA: TGCGCCAGCAGCATCGGGACAGGTGTGGAAAAACTGTTTTTT. The V call is TRBV5-1, the J call TRBJ1-4; 8 bases align to TRBD1. This CDR3 comprises 14 residues. From germline, CDR1 is SGHRS and CDR2 YFSETQ. V lost 4 bases and J lost 8; bases outside the gene matches: 7.

The CDR3 sequence: CATQPTGQYNEQFF. The DNA for the CDR3 is TGTGCCACCCAACCAACCGGACAGTACAATGAGCAGTTCTTC. This chain connects TRBV2 to TRBJ2-1; tentatively, D is TRBD1 (6 bases). This CDR3 has 14 amino acids. Trimming pared 10 bases from V and 4 bases from J, leaving 17 bases between. Per germline, CDR1 SNHLY and CDR2 FYNNEI.

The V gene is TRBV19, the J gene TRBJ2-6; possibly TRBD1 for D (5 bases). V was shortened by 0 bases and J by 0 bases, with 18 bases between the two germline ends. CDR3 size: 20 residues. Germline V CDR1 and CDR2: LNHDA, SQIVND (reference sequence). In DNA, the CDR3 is TGTGCCAGTAGTATAGACTCGGACACTCGAATTTACTCTGGGGCCAACGTCCTGACTTTC. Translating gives CASSIDSDTRIYSGANVLTF.

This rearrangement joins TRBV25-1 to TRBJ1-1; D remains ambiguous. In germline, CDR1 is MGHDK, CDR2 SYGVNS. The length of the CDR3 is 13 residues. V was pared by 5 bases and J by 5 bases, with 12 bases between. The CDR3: CASSISSTTEAFF. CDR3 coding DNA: TGTGCCAGCAGTATCTCGTCTACGACTGAAGCTTTCTTT.

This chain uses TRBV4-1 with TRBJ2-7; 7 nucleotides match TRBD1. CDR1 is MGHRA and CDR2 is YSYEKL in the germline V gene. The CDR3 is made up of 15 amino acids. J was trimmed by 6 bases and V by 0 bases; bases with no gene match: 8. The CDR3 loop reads CASSQDPGTEREQYF. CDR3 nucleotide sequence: TGCGCCAGCAGCCAAGATCCCGGGACAGAGCGCGAGCAGTACTTC.

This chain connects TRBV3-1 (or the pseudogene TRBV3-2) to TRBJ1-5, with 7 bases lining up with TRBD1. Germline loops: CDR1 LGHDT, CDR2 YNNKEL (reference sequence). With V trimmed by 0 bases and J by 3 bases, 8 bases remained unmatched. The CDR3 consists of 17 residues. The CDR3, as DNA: TGTGCCAGCAGCCAAGAGAGGGGGCGCGGAATCAATCAGCCCCAGCATTTT. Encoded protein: CASSQERGRGINQPQHF.

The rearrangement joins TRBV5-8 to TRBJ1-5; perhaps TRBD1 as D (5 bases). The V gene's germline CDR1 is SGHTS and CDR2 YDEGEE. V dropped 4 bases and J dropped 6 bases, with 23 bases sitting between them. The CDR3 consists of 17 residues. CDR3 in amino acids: CASSLSRAPLEGQPQHF. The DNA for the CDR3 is TGTGCCAGCAGCCTTTCCAGGGCTCCTTTGGAGGGTCAGCCCCAGCATTTT. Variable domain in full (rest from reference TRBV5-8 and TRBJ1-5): EAGVTQSPTHLIKTRGQQATLRCSPISGHTSVYWYQQALGLGLQFLLWYDEGEERNRGNFPPRFSGRQFPNYSSELNVNALELEDSALYLCASSLSRAPLEGQPQHFGDGTRLSIL.

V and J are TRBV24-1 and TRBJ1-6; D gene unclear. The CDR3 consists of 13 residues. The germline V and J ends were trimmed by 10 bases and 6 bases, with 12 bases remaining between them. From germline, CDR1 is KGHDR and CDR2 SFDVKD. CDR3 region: CATSVGVNSPLHF. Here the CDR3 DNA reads TGTGCCACATCTGTGGGAGTTAATTCACCCCTCCACTTT.

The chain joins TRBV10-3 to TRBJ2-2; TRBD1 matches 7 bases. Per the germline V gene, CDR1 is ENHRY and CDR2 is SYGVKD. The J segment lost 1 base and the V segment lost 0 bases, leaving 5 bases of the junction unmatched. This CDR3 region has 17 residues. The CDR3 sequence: CAISESTGALNTGELFF. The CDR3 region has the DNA TGTGCCATCAGTGAGTCAACAGGGGCCCTGAACACCGGGGAGCTGTTTTTT.

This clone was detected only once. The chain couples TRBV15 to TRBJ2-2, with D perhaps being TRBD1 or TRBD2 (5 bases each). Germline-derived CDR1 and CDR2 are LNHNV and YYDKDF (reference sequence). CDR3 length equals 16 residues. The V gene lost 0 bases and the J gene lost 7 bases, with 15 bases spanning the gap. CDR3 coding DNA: TGTGCCACCAGCAGAGATCGGGACCTTCTTTTCGGGGAGCTGTTTTTT. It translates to CATSRDRDLLFGELFF.

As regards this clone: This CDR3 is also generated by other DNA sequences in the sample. The CDR3 loop is CASGRSGANVLTF. CDR3 coding DNA: TGTGCCAGCGGACGCTCTGGGGCCAACGTCCTGACTTTC. J is TRBJ2-6 and V is TRBV7-3; D is undetermined. V lost 8 bases and J 0 bases, leaving 5 bases between the germline ends. Per the germline V gene, CDR1 is SGHTA and CDR2 is FQGTGA. The CDR3 covers 13 residues.

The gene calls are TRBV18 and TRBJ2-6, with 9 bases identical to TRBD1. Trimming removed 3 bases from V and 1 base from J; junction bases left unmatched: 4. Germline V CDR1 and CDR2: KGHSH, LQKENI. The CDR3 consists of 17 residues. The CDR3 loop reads CASSPGQGNSGANVLTF. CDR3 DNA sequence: TGTGCCAGCTCACCGGGACAGGGAAATTCTGGGGCCAACGTCCTGACTTTC. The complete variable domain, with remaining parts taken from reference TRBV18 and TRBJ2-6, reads NAGVMQNPRHLVRRRGQEARLRCSPMKGHSHVYWYRQLPEEGLKFMVYLQKENIIDESGMPKERFSAEFPKEGPSILRIQQVVRGDSAAYFCASSPGQGNSGANVLTFGAGSRLTVL.

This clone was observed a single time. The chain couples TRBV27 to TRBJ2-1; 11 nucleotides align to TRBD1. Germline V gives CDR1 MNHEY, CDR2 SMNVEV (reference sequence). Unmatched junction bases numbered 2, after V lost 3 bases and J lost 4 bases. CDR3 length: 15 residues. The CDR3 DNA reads TGTGCCAGCAGTTTGGACAGGGGGCTGTACAATGAGCAGTTCTTC. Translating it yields CASSLDRGLYNEQFF.

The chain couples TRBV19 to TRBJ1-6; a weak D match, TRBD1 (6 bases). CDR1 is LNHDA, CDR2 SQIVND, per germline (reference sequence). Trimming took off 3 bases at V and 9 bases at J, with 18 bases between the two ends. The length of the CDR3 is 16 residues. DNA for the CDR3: TGTGCCAGTAGTATGGCGGGGGCGCGAACTTCTTCACCCCTCCACTTT. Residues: CASSMAGARTSSPLHF. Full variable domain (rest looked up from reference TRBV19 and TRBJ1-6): DGGITQSPKYLFRKEGQNVTLSCEQNLNHDAMYWYRQDPGQGLRLIYYSQIVNDFQKGDIAEGYSVSREKKESFPLTVTSAQKNPTAFYLCASSMAGARTSSPLHFGNGTRLTVT.

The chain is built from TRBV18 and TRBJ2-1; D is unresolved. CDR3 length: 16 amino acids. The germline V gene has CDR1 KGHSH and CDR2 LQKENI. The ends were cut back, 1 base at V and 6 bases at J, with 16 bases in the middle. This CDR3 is CASSPRISKGPNEQFF. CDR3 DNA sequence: TGTGCCAGCTCACCACGGATATCAAAAGGGCCCAATGAGCAGTTCTTC.

The CDR3 nucleotides read TGTGCCAGCAGCTCACAGGGTGCAGATACTGAAGCTTTCTTT. It specifies CASSSQGADTEAFF. This sequence joins TRBV7-9 and TRBJ1-1; possible D gene TRBD1, 6 bases. This CDR3 has 14 amino acids. The germline gives CDR1 SEHNR, CDR2 FQNEAQ (reference sequence). Trimming took 4 bases from V and 5 from J, leaving 14 bases between them.

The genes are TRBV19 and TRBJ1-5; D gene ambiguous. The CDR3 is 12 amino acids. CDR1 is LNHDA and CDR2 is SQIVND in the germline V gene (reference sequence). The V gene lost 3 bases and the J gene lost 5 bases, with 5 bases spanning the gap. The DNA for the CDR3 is TGTGCCAGTAGTATTAGGGATCAGCCCCAGCATTTT. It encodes CASSIRDQPQHF.

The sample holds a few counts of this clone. CDR3 sequence reads: CASSLQGRRNTEAFF. For the CDR3, the DNA is TGTGCCAGCAGCTTACAGGGGAGAAGGAACACTGAAGCTTTCTTT. The rearrangement joins TRBV7-9 to TRBJ1-1; tentative D call: TRBD1 (6 bases). The CDR3 is 15 residues long. CDR1 is SEHNR and CDR2 is FQNEAQ in the germline V gene (reference sequence). V was cut by 2 bases and J by 1 base, with 11 bases left in between.

The CDR3 DNA follows: TGTGCCAGCAGTGTCGGGGGGCTCAATCAGCCCCAGCATTTT. Its protein is CASSVGGLNQPQHF. The chain carries TRBV2 and TRBJ1-5; possible D gene TRBD1, 6 bases. V lost 4 bases and J lost 3, with 10 bases in between. The germline CDR1 and CDR2 sequences are SNHLY and FYNNEI. This CDR3 comprises 14 residues.

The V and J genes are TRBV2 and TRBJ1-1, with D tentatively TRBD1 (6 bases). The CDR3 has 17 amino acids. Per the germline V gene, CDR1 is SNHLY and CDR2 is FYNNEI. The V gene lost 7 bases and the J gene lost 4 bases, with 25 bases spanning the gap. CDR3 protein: CASTRGLGGRGGTEAFF. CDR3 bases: TGTGCCAGCACCCGGGGGTTGGGCGGCAGGGGTGGCACTGAAGCTTTCTTT.